This record covers a single TCR beta chain. Its antigen is not identified. 60 Vbeta and 13 Jbeta primers were used in PCR. TCRdb's copy holds only in-frame clones and misses some; the assay was immunoSEQ multiplex PCR. Here the sample spans about 120,000 clones, around four fifths being singletons. This specimen belongs to a study of cytomegalovirus exposure and HLA in healthy donors. Study at large: In a previous analysis, 100 million to 140 million unique TCR beta sequences were found from roughly 180 million T cells.

There are 15 residues in the CDR3. CDR1 and CDR2 from the germline V gene are MNHNY and SVGAGI (reference sequence). Trimming removed 6 bases from V and 5 bases from J; junction bases left unmatched: 8. Study results and caveats: It is likely that the observed cluster of highly shared sequence variants was a sequencing artifact. Some V segments, including TRBV6-2 and TRBV6-3, were excluded as indistinguishable. Later analysis associated a missense DCLRE1C variant with TCR beta V- and J-gene trimming.

This sequence originates from a woman between 40 and 50 years old in good health and CMV-seropositive. The rearrangement joins TRBV6-6 to TRBJ2-1, with TRBD2 identical over 9 bases. Material: PBMCs. The CDR3 sequence is CASSGRTSENNEQFF. CDR3 DNA: TGTGCCAGCAGCGGGAGGACTAGCGAAAACAATGAGCAGTTCTTC.